This T cell receptor (beta chain) comes out of a study of tumor-infiltrating lymphocytes in localized non-small cell lung cancer. This CDR3 comprises 15 residues. Germline V gene lookup returns CDR1 LGHNA and CDR2 YNFKEQ. Trimming pared 4 bases from V and 1 base from J, leaving 11 bases between. Measured with immunoSEQ multiplex PCR; TCRdb has only the in-frame clones, and not every one. The repertoire includes over 10,000 clones, more than 75% of them detected once, and 17% sits in the top ten. This sequence originates from a human donor with non-small cell lung cancer. V usage is TRBV4-2 and J usage is TRBJ1-5; tentative D call: TRBD1 (6 bases). Sequenced material: uninvolved lung tissue not adjacent to the tumor. The CDR3 sequence: CASSRGGLSNQPQHF. CDR3 DNA: TGTGCCAGCAGCCGGGGGGGCCTGAGCAATCAGCCCCAGCATTTT.